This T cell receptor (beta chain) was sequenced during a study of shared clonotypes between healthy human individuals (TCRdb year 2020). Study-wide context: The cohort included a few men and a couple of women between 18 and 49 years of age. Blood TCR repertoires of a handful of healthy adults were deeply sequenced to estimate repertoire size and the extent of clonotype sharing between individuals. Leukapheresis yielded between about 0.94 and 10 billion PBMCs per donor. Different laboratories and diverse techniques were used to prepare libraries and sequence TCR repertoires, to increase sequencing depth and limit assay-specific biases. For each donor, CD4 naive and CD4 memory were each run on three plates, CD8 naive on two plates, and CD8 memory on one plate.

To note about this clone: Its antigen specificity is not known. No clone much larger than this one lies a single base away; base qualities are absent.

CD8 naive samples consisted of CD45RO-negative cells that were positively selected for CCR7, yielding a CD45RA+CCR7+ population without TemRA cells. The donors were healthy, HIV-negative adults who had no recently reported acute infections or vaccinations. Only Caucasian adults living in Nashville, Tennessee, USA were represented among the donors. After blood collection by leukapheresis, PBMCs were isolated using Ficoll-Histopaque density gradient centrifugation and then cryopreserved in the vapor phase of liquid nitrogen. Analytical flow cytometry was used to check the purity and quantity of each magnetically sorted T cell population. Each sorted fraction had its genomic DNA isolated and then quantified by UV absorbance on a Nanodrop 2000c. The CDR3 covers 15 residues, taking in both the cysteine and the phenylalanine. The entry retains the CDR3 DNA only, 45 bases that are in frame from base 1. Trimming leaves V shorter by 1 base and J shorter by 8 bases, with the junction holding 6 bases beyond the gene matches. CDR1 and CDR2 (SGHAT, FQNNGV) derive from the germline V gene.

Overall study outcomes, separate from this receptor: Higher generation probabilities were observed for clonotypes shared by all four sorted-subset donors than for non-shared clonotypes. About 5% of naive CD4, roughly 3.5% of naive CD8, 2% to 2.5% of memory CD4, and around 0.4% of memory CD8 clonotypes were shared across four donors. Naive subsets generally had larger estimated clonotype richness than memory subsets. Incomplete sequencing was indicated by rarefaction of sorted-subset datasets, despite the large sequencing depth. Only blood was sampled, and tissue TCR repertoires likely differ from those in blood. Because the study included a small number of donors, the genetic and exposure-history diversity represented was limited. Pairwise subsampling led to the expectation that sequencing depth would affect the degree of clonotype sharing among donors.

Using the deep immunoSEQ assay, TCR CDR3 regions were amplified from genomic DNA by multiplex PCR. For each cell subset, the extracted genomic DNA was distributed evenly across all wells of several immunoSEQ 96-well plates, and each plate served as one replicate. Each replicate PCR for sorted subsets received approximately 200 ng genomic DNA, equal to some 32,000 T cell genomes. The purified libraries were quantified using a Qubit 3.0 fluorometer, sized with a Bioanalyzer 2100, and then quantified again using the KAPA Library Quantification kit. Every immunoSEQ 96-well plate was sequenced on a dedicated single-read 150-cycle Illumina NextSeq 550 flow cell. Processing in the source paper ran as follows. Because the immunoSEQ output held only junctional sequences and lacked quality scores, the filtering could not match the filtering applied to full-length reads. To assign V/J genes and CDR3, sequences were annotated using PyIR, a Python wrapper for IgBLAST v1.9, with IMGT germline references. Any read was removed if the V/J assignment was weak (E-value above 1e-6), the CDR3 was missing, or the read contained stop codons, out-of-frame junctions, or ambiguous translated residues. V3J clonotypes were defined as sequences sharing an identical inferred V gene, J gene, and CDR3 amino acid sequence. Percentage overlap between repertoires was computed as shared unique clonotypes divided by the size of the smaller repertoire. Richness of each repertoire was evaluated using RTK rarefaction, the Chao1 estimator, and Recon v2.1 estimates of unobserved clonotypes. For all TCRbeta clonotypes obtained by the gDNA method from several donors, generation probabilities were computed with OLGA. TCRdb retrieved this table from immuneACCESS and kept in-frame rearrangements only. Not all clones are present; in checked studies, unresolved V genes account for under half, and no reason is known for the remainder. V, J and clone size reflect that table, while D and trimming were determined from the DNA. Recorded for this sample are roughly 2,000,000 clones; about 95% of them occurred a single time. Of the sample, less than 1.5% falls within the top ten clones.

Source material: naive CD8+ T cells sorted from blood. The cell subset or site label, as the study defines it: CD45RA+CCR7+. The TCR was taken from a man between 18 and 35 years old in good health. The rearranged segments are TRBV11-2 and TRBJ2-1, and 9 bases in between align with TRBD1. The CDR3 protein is CASSLAGQGFDEQFF. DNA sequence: TGTGCCAGCAGCTTAGCCGGACAGGGGTTCGATGAGCAGTTCTTC.